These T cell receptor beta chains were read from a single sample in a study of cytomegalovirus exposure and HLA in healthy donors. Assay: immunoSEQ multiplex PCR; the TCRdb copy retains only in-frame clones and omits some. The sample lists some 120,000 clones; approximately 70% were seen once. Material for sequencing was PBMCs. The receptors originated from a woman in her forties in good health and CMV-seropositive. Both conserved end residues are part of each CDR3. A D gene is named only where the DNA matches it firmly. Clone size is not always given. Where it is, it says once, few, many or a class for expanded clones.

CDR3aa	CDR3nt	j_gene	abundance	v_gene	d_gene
CASSYGRHNQPQHF	TGTGCCAGCAGTTACGGGCGTCACAATCAGCCCCAGCATTTT	TRBJ1-5	NA	TRBV6-5	NA
CSVPGRGREAFF	TGCAGCGTGCCGGGACGGGGGAGGGAAGCTTTCTTT	TRBJ1-1	NA	TRBV29-1	NA
CASSSGTGYEQYF	TGCGCCAGCAGCTCCGGGACAGGGTACGAGCAGTACTTC	TRBJ2-7	once	TRBV5-1	TRBD1
CASSLDYRASGELFF	TGTGCCAGCAGTTTGGATTACAGGGCTTCCGGGGAGCTGTTTTTT	TRBJ2-2	NA	TRBV28	NA
CASTPVAGAIREQFF	TGTGCCAGCACCCCAGTAGCGGGAGCAATACGGGAGCAGTTCTTC	TRBJ2-1	NA	TRBV28	TRBD2
CASRGPGAAYNEQFF	TGTGCCAGTAGAGGACCGGGAGCCGCTTACAATGAGCAGTTCTTC	TRBJ2-1	NA	TRBV19	NA
CASSLAASRNYEQYF	TGTGCCAGCAGCTTAGCTGCTAGCCGAAACTACGAGCAGTACTTC	TRBJ2-7	NA	TRBV7-9	NA
CASTPASGQYNEQFF	TGTGCCAGCACACCAGCCAGCGGCCAGTACAATGAGCAGTTCTTC	TRBJ2-1	once	TRBV27	NA
CASRIQGGRDTEAFF	TGTGCCAGCAGGATACAGGGTGGTAGGGACACTGAAGCTTTCTTT	TRBJ1-1	NA	TRBV7-9	NA
CASSSSIDRGLDNEQFF	TGTGCCAGCAGCTCAAGCATAGACAGGGGGCTGGACAATGAGCAGTTCTTC	TRBJ2-1	NA	TRBV9	TRBD1
CASSWTGTIGLAGSEQYF	TGTGCCAGCAGCTGGACCGGAACCATCGGACTAGCGGGAAGCGAGCAGTACTTC	TRBJ2-7	NA	TRBV13	TRBD2
CASSLLGQPQHF	TGTGCCAGCAGCTTACTAGGTCAGCCCCAGCATTTT	TRBJ1-5	NA	TRBV7-2	NA
CASSLAVQRIADTQYF	TGTGCCAGCAGCTTGGCCGTTCAGCGAATCGCAGATACGCAGTATTTT	TRBJ2-3	few	TRBV5-6	NA
CASSMTESYEQYF	TGTGCCAGTAGTATGACAGAATCCTACGAGCAGTACTTC	TRBJ2-7	NA	TRBV19	NA
CASSLNRQYNEQFF	TGTGCCAGCAGTTTAAACAGGCAATACAATGAGCAGTTCTTC	TRBJ2-1	NA	TRBV27	NA
CASSLDRTGEISYEQYF	TGTGCCAGCAGCTTAGATAGGACAGGGGAGATCTCCTACGAGCAGTACTTC	TRBJ2-7	NA	TRBV7-2	TRBD1
CASSLTGGLVHEQYF	TGTGCCAGCAGCCTAACAGGGGGATTGGTCCACGAGCAGTACTTC	TRBJ2-7	NA	TRBV6-5	TRBD1
CASSLLAGTRDTQYF	TGTGCCAGCAGCCTTTTAGCGGGGACCCGGGATACGCAGTATTTT	TRBJ2-3	NA	TRBV14	TRBD2
CAGWGPEGYTF	TGTGCCGGATGGGGCCCGGAAGGCTACACCTTC	TRBJ1-2	few	TRBV30	NA
CASRSHGTSGYEQFF	TGTGCCAGCAGGTCCCACGGGACTAGTGGCTATGAGCAGTTCTTC	TRBJ2-1	few	TRBV28	TRBD2
CASSETGVLRQPQHF	TGTGCCAGCAGTGAGACAGGGGTCTTGAGGCAGCCCCAGCATTTT	TRBJ1-5	NA	TRBV2	TRBD1
CASSPSGETYEQYF	TGTGCCAGTAGCCCTAGCGGGGAGACTTACGAGCAGTACTTC	TRBJ2-7	few	TRBV19	TRBD2
CATGAGLSNEQFF	TGTGCCACTGGAGCAGGGTTGTCGAATGAGCAGTTCTTC	TRBJ2-1	NA	TRBV11-2	NA
CASSQDLNLANYGYTF	TGCGCCAGCAGCCAAGACCTTAACCTAGCTAACTATGGCTACACCTTC	TRBJ1-2	NA	TRBV4-1	NA